Below are 8 T cell receptor beta chains sequenced from a single sample in a study of cytomegalovirus exposure and HLA in healthy donors. The PCR was carried out with 60 Vbeta primers and 13 Jbeta primers. Here immunoSEQ multiplex PCR was the method, and the copy in TCRdb shows in-frame clones only, minus some. The data show some 97,000 clones, with roughly 82% seen just once and less than 1.5% held by the top ten. The sequencing input was PBMCs. The receptors derive from a woman younger than 30 in good health and CMV-seronegative.

The chain recombines TRBV19 with TRBJ2-6; 8 bases fit TRBD2. Trimming took 7 bases from V and 0 from J; bases not matched to a gene: 8. Germline lookup yields CDR1 LNHDA and CDR2 SQIVND (reference sequence). The length of the CDR3 is 17 residues. CDR3 bases: TGTGCCAGTACCTCACACGGGGGGGGCTCTGGGGCCAACGTCCTGACTTTC. Protein product: CASTSHGGGSGANVLTF.

This clone has more than one count but fewer than ten. The genes are TRBV7-2 and TRBJ2-4, with D perhaps TRBD1 (5 bases). The CDR3 consists of 14 residues. Germline CDR1 SGHTA, CDR2 FQGNSA. The V end lost 3 bases, the J end lost 8 bases, and 14 bases lay between the germline ends. The chain's CDR3 is CASSFQGSSDIQYF. CDR3 bases: TGTGCCAGCAGCTTTCAGGGAAGTAGTGACATTCAGTACTTC.

This sequence joins TRBV7-9 and TRBJ2-1, with D possibly being TRBD2 (6 bases). Germline V lookup: CDR1 SEHNR, CDR2 FQNEAQ (reference sequence). V lost 1 base, J lost 8 bases, and 15 bases lay in between. CDR3 length equals 15 residues. CDR3 protein: CASSLVSGLRDEQFF. The CDR3 nucleotides read TGTGCCAGCAGCTTAGTATCGGGACTCAGGGATGAGCAGTTCTTC. Full variable domain (remainder filled in from reference TRBV7-9 and TRBJ2-1): DTGVSQNPRHKITKRGQNVTFRCDPISEHNRLYWYRQTLGQGPEFLTYFQNEAQLEKSRLLSDRFSAERPKGSFSTLEIQRTEQGDSAMYLCASSLVSGLRDEQFFGPGTRLTVL.

Of note for this clone: Other DNA sequences in the same sample also yield this CDR3. The chain links TRBV10-2 to TRBJ2-3; the match to TRBD2 covers 8 bases. Unmatched junction bases numbered 5, after V lost 6 bases and J lost 3 bases. Germline V gene data show CDR1 as WSHSY and CDR2 as SAAADI. The CDR3 runs 14 residues. The CDR3 region is CASRPGTSTDTQYF. CDR3 nucleotides: TGCGCCAGCAGACCCGGGACTAGTACAGATACGCAGTATTTT.

This clone was observed once. A junction end diverges from the germline sequence, so it may reflect a read error. The chain couples TRBV7-9 to TRBJ1-3, with a tentative D call TRBD1 (6 bases). CDR1 is SEHNR and CDR2 is FQNEAQ in the germline V gene (reference sequence). CDR3 length equals 11 residues. The CDR3 here is CSSDTGNTIYF. The CDR3 DNA sequence: TGTTCCAGCGATACAGGGAACACCATATATTTT.

This chain uses TRBV7-3 with TRBJ2-2; a weak D match, TRBD2 (5 bases). In germline, CDR1 is SGHTA, CDR2 FQGTGA. V was clipped by 4 bases and J by 4 bases, with 10 bases between them. The CDR3 runs 14 residues. CDR3 nucleotide sequence: TGTGCCAGCAGCTCCGGACTTCCCACCGGGGAGCTGTTTTTT. Translating gives CASSSGLPTGELFF.

The V and J genes are TRBV19 and TRBJ2-3, with 11 positions matching TRBD1. The trim removed 7 bases at V and 7 bases at J, leaving 10 bases unmatched. Germline loops: CDR1 LNHDA, CDR2 SQIVND (reference sequence). This CDR3 is 15 amino acids long. The CDR3 DNA follows: TGTGCCAGTACCCTAGGACAGGGGGCAGGGTATACGCAGTATTTT. Amino acids: CASTLGQGAGYTQYF. Looking up the rest from reference TRBV19 and TRBJ2-3 gives the full variable domain: DGGITQSPKYLFRKEGQNVTLSCEQNLNHDAMYWYRQDPGQGLRLIYYSQIVNDFQKGDIAEGYSVSREKKESFPLTVTSAQKNPTAFYLCASTLGQGAGYTQYFGPGTRLTVL.

The chain employs TRBV27 and TRBJ1-2; 8 nucleotides match TRBD1. The CDR3 has 19 amino acids. J lost 0 bases, V lost 5 bases, and 17 bases had no gene match. The germline CDR1 and CDR2 sequences are MNHEY and SMNVEV (reference sequence). The CDR3 DNA is TGTGCCAGCAGTCCTTTCGTCGAGCCAGGGGGCGCCGCTAACTATGGCTACACCTTC. It specifies CASSPFVEPGGAANYGYTF.